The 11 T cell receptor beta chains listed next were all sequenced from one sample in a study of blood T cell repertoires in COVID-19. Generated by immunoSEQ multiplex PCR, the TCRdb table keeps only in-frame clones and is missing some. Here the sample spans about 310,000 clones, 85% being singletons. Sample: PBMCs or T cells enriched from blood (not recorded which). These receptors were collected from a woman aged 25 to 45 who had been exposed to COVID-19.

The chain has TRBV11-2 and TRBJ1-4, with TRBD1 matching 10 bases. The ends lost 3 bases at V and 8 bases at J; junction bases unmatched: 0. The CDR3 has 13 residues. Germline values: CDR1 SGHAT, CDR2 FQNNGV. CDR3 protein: CASSLDRGEKLFF. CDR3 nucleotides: TGTGCCAGCAGCTTGGACAGGGGGGAAAAACTGTTTTTT.

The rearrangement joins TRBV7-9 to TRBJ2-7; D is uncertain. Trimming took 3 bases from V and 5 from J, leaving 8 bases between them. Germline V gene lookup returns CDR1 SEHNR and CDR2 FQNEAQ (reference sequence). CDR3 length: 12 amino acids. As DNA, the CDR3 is TGTGCCAGCAGCTTTCTTCAGGACGAGCAGTACTTC. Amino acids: CASSFLQDEQYF.

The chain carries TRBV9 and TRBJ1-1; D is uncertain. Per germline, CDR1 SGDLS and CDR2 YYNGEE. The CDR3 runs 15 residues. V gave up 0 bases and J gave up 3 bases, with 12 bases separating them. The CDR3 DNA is TGTGCCAGCAGCGTAGTCGGTCGGCGGGACACTGAAGCTTTCTTT. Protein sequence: CASSVVGRRDTEAFF.

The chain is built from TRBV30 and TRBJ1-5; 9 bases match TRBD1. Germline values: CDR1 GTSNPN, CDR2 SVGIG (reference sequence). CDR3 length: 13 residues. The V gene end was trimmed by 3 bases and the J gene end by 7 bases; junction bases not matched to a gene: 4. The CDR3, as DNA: TGTGCCTGGAGGTCACAGGGGGCACAGCCCCAGCATTTT. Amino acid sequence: CAWRSQGAQPQHF.

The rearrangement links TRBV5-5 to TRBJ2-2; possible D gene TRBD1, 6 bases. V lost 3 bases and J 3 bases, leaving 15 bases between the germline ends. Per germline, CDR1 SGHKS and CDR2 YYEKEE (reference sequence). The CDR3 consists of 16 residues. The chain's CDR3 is CASSSRRDIHTGELFF. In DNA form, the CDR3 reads TGTGCCAGCAGCTCACGCCGGGACATTCACACCGGGGAGCTGTTTTTT.

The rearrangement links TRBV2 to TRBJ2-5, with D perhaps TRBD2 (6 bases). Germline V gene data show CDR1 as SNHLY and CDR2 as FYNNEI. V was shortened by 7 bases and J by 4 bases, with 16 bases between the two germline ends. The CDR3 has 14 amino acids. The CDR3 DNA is TGTGCCAGCACCAGCCGGAGGGCGGGAGAGACCCAGTACTTC. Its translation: CASTSRRAGETQYF.

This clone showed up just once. Written as DNA, the CDR3 is TGTGCCAGCAGTTTACCAAGGACACGAAACTATGGCTACACCTTC. This gives the protein CASSLPRTRNYGYTF. V is TRBV28 and J is TRBJ1-2, with D possibly being TRBD1 (5 bases). Trimming shortened V by 2 bases and J by 2 bases, and 12 bases separated the two germline ends. This CDR3 comprises 15 residues. The germline CDR1 and CDR2 sequences are MDHEN and SYDVKM.

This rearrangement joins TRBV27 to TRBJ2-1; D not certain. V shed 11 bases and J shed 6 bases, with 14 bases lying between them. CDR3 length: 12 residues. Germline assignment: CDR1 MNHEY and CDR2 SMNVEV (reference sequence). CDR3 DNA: TGTGCCGTTCTCACCGAGGCCAATGAGCAGTTCTTC. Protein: CAVLTEANEQFF.

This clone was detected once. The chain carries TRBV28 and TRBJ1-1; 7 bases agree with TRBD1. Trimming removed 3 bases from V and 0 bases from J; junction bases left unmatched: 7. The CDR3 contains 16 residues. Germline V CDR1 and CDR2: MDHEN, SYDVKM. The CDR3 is CASSLARQGLNTEAFF. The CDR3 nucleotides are TGTGCCAGCAGTTTGGCCCGACAGGGATTGAACACTGAAGCTTTCTTT.

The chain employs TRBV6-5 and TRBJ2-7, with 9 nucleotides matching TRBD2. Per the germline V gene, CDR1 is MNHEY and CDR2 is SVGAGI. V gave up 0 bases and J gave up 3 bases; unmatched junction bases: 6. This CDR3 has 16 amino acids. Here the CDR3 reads CASSYSIAGARYEQYF. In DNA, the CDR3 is TGTGCCAGCAGTTACTCGATAGCGGGGGCGCGCTACGAGCAGTACTTC.

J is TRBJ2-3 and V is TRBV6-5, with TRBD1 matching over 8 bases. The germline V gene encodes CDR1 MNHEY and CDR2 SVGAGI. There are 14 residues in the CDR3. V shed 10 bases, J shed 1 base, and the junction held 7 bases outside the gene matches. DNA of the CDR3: TGTGCCACCACTTTGGACAGGGGCACAGATACGCAGTATTTT. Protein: CATTLDRGTDTQYF.